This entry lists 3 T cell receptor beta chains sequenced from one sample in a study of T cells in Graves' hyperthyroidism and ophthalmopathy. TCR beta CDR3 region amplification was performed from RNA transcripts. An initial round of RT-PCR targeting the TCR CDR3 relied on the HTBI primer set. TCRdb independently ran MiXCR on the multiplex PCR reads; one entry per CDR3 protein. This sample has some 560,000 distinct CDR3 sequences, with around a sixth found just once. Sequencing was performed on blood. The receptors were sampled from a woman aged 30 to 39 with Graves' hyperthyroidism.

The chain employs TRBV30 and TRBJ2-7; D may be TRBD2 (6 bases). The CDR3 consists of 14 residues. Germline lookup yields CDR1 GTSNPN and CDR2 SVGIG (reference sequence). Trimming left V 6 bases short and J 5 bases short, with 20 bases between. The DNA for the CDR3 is TGTGCCTGCGGGGGAGTGGGACTTAAGAACGAGCAGTACTTC. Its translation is CACGGVGLKNEQYF.

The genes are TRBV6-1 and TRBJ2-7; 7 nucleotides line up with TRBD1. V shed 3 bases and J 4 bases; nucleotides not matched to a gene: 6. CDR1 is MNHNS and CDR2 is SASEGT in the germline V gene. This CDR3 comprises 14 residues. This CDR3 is CASSDDRVWYEQYF. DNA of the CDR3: TGTGCCAGCAGTGACGACAGGGTTTGGTACGAGCAGTACTTC.

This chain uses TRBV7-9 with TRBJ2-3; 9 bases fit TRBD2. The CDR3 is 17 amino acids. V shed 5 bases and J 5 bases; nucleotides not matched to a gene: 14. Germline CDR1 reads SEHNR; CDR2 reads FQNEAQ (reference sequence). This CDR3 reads CASSPRSLAGLRDTQYF. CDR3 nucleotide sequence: TGTGCCAGCAGCCCCCGAAGCCTAGCGGGACTCAGAGATACGCAGTATTTT.